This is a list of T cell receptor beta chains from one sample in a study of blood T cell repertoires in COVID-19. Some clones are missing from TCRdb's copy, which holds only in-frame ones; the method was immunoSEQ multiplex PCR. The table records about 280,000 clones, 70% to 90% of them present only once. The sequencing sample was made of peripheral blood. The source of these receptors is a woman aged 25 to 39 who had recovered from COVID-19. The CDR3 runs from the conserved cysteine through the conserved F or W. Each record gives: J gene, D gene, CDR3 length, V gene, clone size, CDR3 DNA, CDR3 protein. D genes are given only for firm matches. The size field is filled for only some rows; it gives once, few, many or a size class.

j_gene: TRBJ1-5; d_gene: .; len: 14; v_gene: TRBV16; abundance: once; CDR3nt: TGTGCCAGCAGCCAAGAATCGGGTCGTCAGCCCCAGCATTTT; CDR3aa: CASSQESGRQPQHF
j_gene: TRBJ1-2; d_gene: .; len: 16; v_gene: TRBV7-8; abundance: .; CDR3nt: TGTGCCAGCAGCTTAGACGCTAGAGGGTTGGGGTATGGCTACACCTTC; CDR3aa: CASSLDARGLGYGYTF
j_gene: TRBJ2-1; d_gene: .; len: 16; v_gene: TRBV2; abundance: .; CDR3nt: TGTGCCAGCAGTGAAGCGGGCAGGGTCTCCTACAATGAGCAGTTCTTC; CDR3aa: CASSEAGRVSYNEQFF
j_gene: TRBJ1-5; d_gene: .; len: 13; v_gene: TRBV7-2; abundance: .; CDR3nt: TGTGCCAGCAGCTTAACAGGGAGACAGCCCCAGCATTTT; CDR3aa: CASSLTGRQPQHF
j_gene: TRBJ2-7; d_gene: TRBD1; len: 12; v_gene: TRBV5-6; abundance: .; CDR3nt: TGTGCCAGCAGCCGGACAGGCTACGAGCAGTACTTC; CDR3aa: CASSRTGYEQYF
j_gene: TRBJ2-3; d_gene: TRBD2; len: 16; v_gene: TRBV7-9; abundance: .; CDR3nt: TGTGCCAGCAGCGAGGGACTAGCGGGAGGGTCAGATACGCAGTATTTT; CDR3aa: CASSEGLAGGSDTQYF
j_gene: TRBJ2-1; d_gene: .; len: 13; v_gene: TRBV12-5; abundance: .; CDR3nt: TGTGCTAGTGGTACACTAGCTTACAATGAGCAGTTCTTC; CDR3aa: CASGTLAYNEQFF
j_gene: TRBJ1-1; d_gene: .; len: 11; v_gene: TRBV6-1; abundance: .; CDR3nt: TGTGCCAGCAGTGAAGCGCTATTCGCTTTCTTT; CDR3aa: CASSEALFAFF
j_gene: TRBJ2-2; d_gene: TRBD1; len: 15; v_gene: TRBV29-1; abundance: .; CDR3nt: TGCAGCGTTGAGGGACAGGGTTTGAACACCGGGGAGCTGTTTTTT; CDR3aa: CSVEGQGLNTGELFF
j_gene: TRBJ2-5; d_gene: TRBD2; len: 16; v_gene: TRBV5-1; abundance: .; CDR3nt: TGCGCCAGCAGCTTGGGGTGGACTAGCGGCCAAGAGACCCAGTACTTC; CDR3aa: CASSLGWTSGQETQYF
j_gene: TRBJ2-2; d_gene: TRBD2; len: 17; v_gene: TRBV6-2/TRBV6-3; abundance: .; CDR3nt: TGTGCCAGCAGTTACTCCTCCGCGGGAGGGGATACCGGGGAGCTGTTTTTT; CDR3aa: CASSYSSAGGDTGELFF
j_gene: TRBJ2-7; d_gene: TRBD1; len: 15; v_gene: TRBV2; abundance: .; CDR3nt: TGTGCCAGCAGGACCCAGGTAGGGGGCACCTACGAGCAGTACTTC; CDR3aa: CASRTQVGGTYEQYF
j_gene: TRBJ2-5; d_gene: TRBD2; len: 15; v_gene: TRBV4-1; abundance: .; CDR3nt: TGCGCCAGCAGCCAAGGAGCGGGGGCAGGGGAGACCCAGTACTTC; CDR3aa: CASSQGAGAGETQYF
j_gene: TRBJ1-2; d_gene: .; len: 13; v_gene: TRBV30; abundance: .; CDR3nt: TGTGCCTGGAACGCAGACAGTAACTATGGCTACACCTTC; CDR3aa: CAWNADSNYGYTF
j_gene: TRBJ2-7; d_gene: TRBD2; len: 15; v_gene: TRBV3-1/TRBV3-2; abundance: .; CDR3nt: TGTGCCAGCAGCCAAGCCGGGAGGCCACCGAACGAGCAGTACTTC; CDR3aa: CASSQAGRPPNEQYF
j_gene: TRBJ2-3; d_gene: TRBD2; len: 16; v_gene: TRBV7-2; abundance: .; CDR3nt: TGTGCCAGCAGCCGGGGAGGGACTTTCACCCCAGATACGCAGTATTTT; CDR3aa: CASSRGGTFTPDTQYF
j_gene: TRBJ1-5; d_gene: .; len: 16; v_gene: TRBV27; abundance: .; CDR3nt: TGTGCCAGCAGTCAGGCAGGGTTTAGCAATCTACAGCCCCAGCATTTT; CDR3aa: CASSQAGFSNLQPQHF
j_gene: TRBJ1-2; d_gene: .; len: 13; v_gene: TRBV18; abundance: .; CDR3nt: TGTGCCAGCTCACCGCCCGGGAGCCCTGGCTACACCTTC; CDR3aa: CASSPPGSPGYTF
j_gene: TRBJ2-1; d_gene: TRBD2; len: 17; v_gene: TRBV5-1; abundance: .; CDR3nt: TGCGCCAGCAGTTCTGGTACCCTAGCGGGCTCCTACAATGAGCAGTTCTTC; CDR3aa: CASSSGTLAGSYNEQFF
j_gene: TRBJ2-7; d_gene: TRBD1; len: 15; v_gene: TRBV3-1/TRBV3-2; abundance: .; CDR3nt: TGTGCCAGCAGCCAAGACAGGACAGGGACCGGATGGCAGTACTTC; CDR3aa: CASSQDRTGTGWQYF
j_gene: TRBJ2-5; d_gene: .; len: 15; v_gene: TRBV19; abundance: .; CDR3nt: TGTGCCAGTAGTATAGTTCTAGGAGCCACAGAGACCCAGTACTTC; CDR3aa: CASSIVLGATETQYF
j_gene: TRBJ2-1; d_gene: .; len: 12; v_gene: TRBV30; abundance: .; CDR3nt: TGTGCCTGGAGTCTCCCTAAAAGAGAGCAGTTCTTC; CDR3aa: CAWSLPKREQFF
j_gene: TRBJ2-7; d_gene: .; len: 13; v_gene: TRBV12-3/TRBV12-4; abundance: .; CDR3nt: TGTGCCAGCAGACTCGGCAGGGGCTACGAGCAGTACTTC; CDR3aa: CASRLGRGYEQYF
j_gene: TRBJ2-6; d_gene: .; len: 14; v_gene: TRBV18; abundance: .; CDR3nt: TGTGCCAGCACTCTAGCGTCTGGGGCCAACGTCCTGACTTTC; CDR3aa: CASTLASGANVLTF
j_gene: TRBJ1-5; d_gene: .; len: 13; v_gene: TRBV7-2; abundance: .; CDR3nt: TGTGCCAGCAGCTCATACATCAATCAGCCCCAGCATTTT; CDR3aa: CASSSYINQPQHF
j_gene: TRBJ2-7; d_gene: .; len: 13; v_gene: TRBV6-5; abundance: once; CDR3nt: TGTGCCAGCAGTTACCACAGCTTCTACGAGCAGTACTTC; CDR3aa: CASSYHSFYEQYF
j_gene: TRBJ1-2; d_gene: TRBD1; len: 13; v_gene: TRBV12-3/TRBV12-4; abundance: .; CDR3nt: TGTGCCAGCAGTTTAAGGGGACAGTATGGAGCCACCTTC; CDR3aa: CASSLRGQYGATF